This T cell receptor beta chain was documented in a study of cytomegalovirus exposure and HLA in healthy donors (dated by TCRdb to about 2017). Regarding the study in general: According to an earlier analysis of several hundred of the donors, 150 million to 200 million T cells yielded 95 million to 140 million unique TCR beta sequences and around 280 Gb of sequence data. The aim of the study was to test whether cataloging public T cell receptors could identify signatures of past pathogen exposure. The later analysis used no new phenotypic data to find candidate immune exposures, relying instead on TCR beta sequences and their occurrence across donors. HLA typing covered class I and class II loci at four-digit resolution. Of the roughly 400 genotyped donors, approximately 82% fell in the genetic ancestry cluster associated with self-reported Caucasian donors. Donor age, sex, ethnicity and CMV serostatus were compiled together with the repertoire data. The number of donors typed differed by locus, with roughly 620-640 for A, B, C, DRB1 and DQB1, 522 for DQA1, nearly 610 for DPA1, and approximately 470 for DPB1. To decide whether each TCR beta V gene segment behaved as functional or pseudogenic, an earlier analysis of approximately 590 of the donors relied on high-throughput TCR beta sequencing. All discovery cohort repertoires had been generated on a single sequencing platform. The study used immunosequencing to profile the T cell repertoires of several hundred subjects and linked those repertoires to cytomegalovirus serostatus. A separate validation cohort of 100 to 150 different subjects was used in addition to the approximately 640-subject first cohort. A handful of DR-DQ haplotypes were handled as single units for association and clustering because linkage in the cohort was strong. Roughly 300 gigabases of sequencing data and 78 million or so unique TCR sequences were included in an early release covering about 700 HLA-typed donors. High-throughput TCR immunosequencing, statistical association of individual TCRs with disease status, and machine learning were combined to predict cytomegalovirus infection status. Among around 400 genotyped donors of the cohort, an average of approximately 240,000 unique TCR beta nucleotide sequences were sequenced per donor, approximately 20% of them non-productive. In a later genetic analysis, genome-wide SNP genotypes for about 55% of the roughly 700 donors were used, and that subset was treated as a discovery cohort. In a later analysis, previously published TCR beta repertoires from several hundred donors were re-analyzed and high-resolution HLA genotyping was added so that TCR occurrence patterns could be studied.

Overall study results and their limits: An association between a missense DCLRE1C variant and V-gene and J-gene trimming of TCR beta chains was found in a later genetic analysis and replicated in an independent cohort. The classifier was reported to diagnose cytomegalovirus status with high specificity and sensitivity in both the original cohort and the validation cohort. A total of fewer than 200 TCR beta chains were listed by the study as associated with cytomegalovirus. Linkage disequilibrium might explain the correlated functional status among segregating V segments, but an unknown experimental factor could not be ruled out. Across donors, most TCR sequences were observed very rarely, whereas some public TCRs were present in many individuals. A further reported finding was that TCR beta sequences accurately predicted the HLA-A and HLA-B alleles for most subjects in the first cohort. According to a later analysis, most CMV-associated TCR beta chains appeared to be HLA-restricted, and the HLA associations seemed to be driven largely by CMV exposure. Strong co-occurrence of HLA alleles, especially DR and DQ, made assigning TCR associations to individual alleles difficult. Immune exposure information for the cohort was limited to CMV serostatus. Compared with equally common non-associated chains, HLA-associated TCR beta chains in a later analysis were more clonally expanded and had lower generation probabilities. The presence/absence analyses assumed that sequencing depth was roughly uniform across donors, and that assumption may not be true. Because the 87-base-pair reads could not distinguish some IMGT-functional V segments, including TRBV6-2 and TRBV6-3, those segments were excluded. Because HLA typing was missing for some donors at each locus, association tests included only the typed subset. The sequencing pipeline was judged likely to have produced a cluster of highly shared sequence variants as a technical artifact. In a later genetic analysis, fewer N-insertions in productive TCRs were reported among donors in an Asian-associated ancestry cluster than the approximately 670-donor mean. Because counts were too low, about 18 rarely observed V segments, including chromosome 9 orphons, were excluded from the earlier analysis of roughly 580 of the donors. The authors suggested that the approach could potentially be extended to other disease states and immunological phenotypes. In a later analysis, the rate of TCR association differed among HLA loci, with DRB1 alleles having the most associated TCRs and HLA-C alleles having the fewest. According to a later analysis, parvovirus B19, influenza, CMV and Epstein-Barr virus appeared linked to several top co-occurrence clusters. A few of the identified cytomegalovirus-associated TCR beta chains were confirmed in vitro to be specific for cytomegalovirus antigens. Broadly in line with IMGT annotations, most TCR beta V segments showed up in productive rearrangements about 87% or about 30% of the time in an earlier analysis of some 590 of the donors. Only TCR beta chains were sequenced in this cohort, and the absence of alpha or paired-chain data limited detectable features. Specific HLA alleles were associated with 16,951 TCR beta sequences at a false discovery rate of 0.05 in a later analysis.

The cohort comprised more than 550 healthy bone marrow donors. At the time of sampling, every cohort member was nominally healthy, though immune exposures that went unrecorded were likely present. The donor tested CMV seropositive and was one of the 289 seropositive cohort members. A peripheral blood sample was collected from each donor, and TCR beta sequencing was performed on peripheral blood mononuclear cells. Genomic DNA extraction from the blood cell samples was performed with the Qiagen DNeasy Blood Extraction Kit. Turning to this clone: Its antigen specificity is not known. Qualities for individual bases were not recorded, and no much larger clone is one base off.

There are 14 amino acids in the CDR3, from cysteine to phenylalanine inclusive. The CDR3 DNA has 42 bases and is translated from base 1. Relative to germline, V is missing 3 bases and J is missing 3 bases, with 6 bases of the junction outside any gene match. The germline V gene (reference sequence) specifies GTSNPN as CDR1 and SVGIG as CDR2. Library construction relied on the immunoSEQ multiplex PCR assay. For the multiplex PCR, a mixture combining 60 forward primers for TCR Vbeta segments and 13 reverse primers for TCR Jbeta segments was used. Amplification of the CDR3 region of rearranged TCR beta genes was performed with a multiplex PCR assay on genomic DNA. Amplified TCR beta libraries were sequenced as 87-base-pair reads on the Illumina HiSeq System. From the authors' description of their analysis: A later analysis tallied 75 million to 95 million unique TCR beta chains across the 666 repertoires, and about 10 million of those chains were shared by two or more donors. A nearest-neighbor algorithm error-corrected the raw reads and collapsed the reads into unique sequences, merging closely related sequences to remove PCR and sequencing errors. CDR3 sequences were aligned to IMGT reference sequences to assign V, D and J gene segments. For a sequence to be retained, a match of at least six nucleotides to both a V gene segment and a J gene segment was required. A rearrangement counted as productive if the CDR3 had no stop codons and remained in frame with V and J, and every other rearrangement counted as non-productive. CDR3 was defined by IMGT convention, running from the second conserved V-encoded cysteine to the conserved J-encoded phenylalanine. In an earlier analysis of around 640 of the donors, sequences lacking an unambiguous match to a single V gene segment were excluded. In an earlier analysis of several hundred of the donors, a V segment was called functional when productive rearrangements were above 56.7%, and segregating when the standard deviation between donors exceeded 5%. A statistical classification framework was built for diagnosing cytomegalovirus status from the catalog of TCR beta chain sequences. V and J gene assignment, in a later analysis, came from comparing TCR nucleotide sequences with IMGT/GENE-DB human TR gene sequences. The TCRdist pipeline was used in a later analysis to assign CDR3 sequences and most-parsimonious VDJ recombination scenarios. In a later analysis, each TCR beta chain was defined by its CDR3 amino acid sequence together with its V-gene family, and reads without a unique V-gene family were excluded. A later analysis removed 550 to 700 highly shared, low-generation-probability nucleotide sequences to deal with suspected cross-contamination and a sequencing artifact. For each public chain, a later analysis derived a clonal expansion index from normalized ranks of inferred template counts within each repertoire. In a later analysis, generation probabilities were computed using a VDJ recombination model fitted to out-of-frame rearrangements, and the results were checked against IGoR. Hypergeometric tests were used in a later analysis to score TCR-TCR, TCR-HLA and TCR-CMV co-occurrence, with a repertoire-size bias correction applied to the TCR pairs. A later analysis estimated false discovery rates by permuting HLA or CMV assignments 20 times. In a later analysis, co-occurring TCRs were grouped with DBSCAN, and TCRdist sequence similarity was added when clustering was performed within HLA-allele-positive subsets. Co-occurrence clustering excluded repertoires with fewer than 30,000 or more than 120,000 public chains, plus five with anomalous nucleotide sharing. The clones in this table, taken by TCRdb from immuneACCESS, are in-frame only. Not every clone is retained; where verified, under half of the shortfall comes from an unresolved V gene, and the cause of the rest is unknown. Clone size and the V and J calls come from that table; the DNA yielded D and trimming. The table for this sample lists under 170,000 clones; around 74% of them were counted only once. Roughly 6.7% of the sample rests with the top ten.

The origin of this receptor is a man aged 45-65 years in good health and CMV-seropositive. This sequence uses TRBV30 and TRBJ2-3; 7 middle bases align to TRBD2. Specimen: PBMCs. In nucleotides, the sequence is TGTGCCTGGAGCGTAGGGAGGGAGACAGATACGCAGTATTTT. Its protein is CAWSVGRETDTQYF.